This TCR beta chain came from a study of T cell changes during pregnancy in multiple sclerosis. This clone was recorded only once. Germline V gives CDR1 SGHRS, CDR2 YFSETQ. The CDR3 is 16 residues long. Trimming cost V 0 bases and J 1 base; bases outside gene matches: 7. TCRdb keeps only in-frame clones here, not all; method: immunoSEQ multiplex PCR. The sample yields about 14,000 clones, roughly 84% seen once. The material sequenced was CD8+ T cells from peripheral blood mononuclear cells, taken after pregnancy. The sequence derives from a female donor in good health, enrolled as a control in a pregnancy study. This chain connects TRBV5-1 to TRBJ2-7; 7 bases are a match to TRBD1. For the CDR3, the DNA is TGCGCCAGCAGCTTGGTATCGGGACAGCCATCCTACGAGCAGTACTTC. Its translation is CASSLVSGQPSYEQYF.